Only a few counts were recorded for the clone carrying this TCR beta chain. TCRdb independently ran MiXCR on the 5' RACE reads; one entry per CDR3 protein. The table lists about 43,000 distinct CDR3 sequences, about 23% of them singletons. Time point denoted: blood at routine non-recurrence follow-up after resection. The sample comes from a study of spatial heterogeneity in lung cancer. The CDR3 spans 14 residues. From germline, CDR1 is LNHDA and CDR2 SQIVND (reference sequence). The V and J ends lost 4 bases and 5 bases, in that order; junction bases with no gene match: 5. The TCR originated in a female donor with early-stage non-small cell lung cancer. V usage is TRBV19 and J usage is TRBJ2-7, with 10 bases aligning to TRBD1. Sequencing was performed on PBMCs, taken at follow-up. CDR3 sequence reads: CASSTTGTGDEQYF. The CDR3 bases are TGTGCCAGTAGTACCACCGGGACAGGGGACGAGCAGTACTTC.